In its sample, the clone carrying this TCR beta chain was seen many times. Antigen unknown. V lost 0 bases and J lost 6, with 7 bases in between. Germline V gene data show CDR1 as SGHRS and CDR2 as YFSETQ. The CDR3 contains 12 residues. Moderately to severely active ophthalmopathy under 3 months, CAS at least 3, NOSPECS at least 4. Pregnant or lactating patients and those with other autoimmune diseases or uncontrolled infections were excluded. Amplification targeted the TCR beta CDR3 regions, with RNA transcripts as the source material. Scientists carried out first-round RT-PCR using HTBI primers and then a second-round multiplex PCR. TCRdb reanalysed the multiplex PCR reads using MiXCR and keeps one entry per CDR3 protein. The table shows 600,000 to 950,000 distinct CDR3 sequences, with approximately 40% occurring only once. The entry originates in a study of Graves' ophthalmopathy and Graves' hyperthyroidism.

The study, taken as a whole, reports: Sensitivity reached approximately 71% and specificity approximately 78% when the model predicted ophthalmopathy progression. Appearing in blood as well were most expanded thyroid clonotypes above 0.001 frequency.

The specimen was peripheral blood. The source of this sequence is an adult man with Graves' ophthalmopathy. The V call is TRBV5-1, the J call TRBJ2-7; D is possibly TRBD1 or TRBD2 (5 bases each). The CDR3 DNA is TGCGCCAGCAGCTTGGGGGGGTTCGAGCAGTACTTC. This gives the protein CASSLGGFEQYF. Filled out from reference TRBV5-1 and TRBJ2-7, the complete variable domain reads KAGVTQTPRYLIKTRGQQVTLSCSPISGHRSVSWYQQTPGQGLQFLFEYFSETQRNKGNFPGRFSGRQFSNSRSEMNVSTLELGDSALYLCASSLGGFEQYFGPGTRLTVT.